These 10 T cell receptor beta chains were all obtained from the same sample, sequenced in a study of blood T cell repertoires in COVID-19. Only in-frame clones appear in the TCRdb table, and some are missing; sequencing was by immunoSEQ multiplex PCR. The sample has over 100,000 clones, roughly four fifths seen once. Input material: peripheral blood. These receptors all stem from a woman aged 70-85 years with acute or convalescent COVID-19.

The chain carries TRBV18 and TRBJ2-5; D ambiguous. Germline CDR1 and CDR2: KGHSH and LQKENI. The ends were cut back, 0 bases at V and 2 bases at J, with 7 bases in the middle. This CDR3 has 14 amino acids. The CDR3 sequence: CASSPPNSQETQYF. The CDR3, as DNA: TGTGCCAGCTCACCACCTAACAGTCAAGAGACCCAGTACTTC.

This chain joins TRBV4-3 and TRBJ2-2; 8 bases map to TRBD1. Germline CDR1 and CDR2: LGHNA and YSLEER. V was clipped by 4 bases and J by 4 bases; unmatched bases: 2. The CDR3 consists of 14 residues. The CDR3 DNA follows: TGCGCCAGCAGCCGGGACAGGTCCACCGGGGAGCTGTTTTTT. This gives the protein CASSRDRSTGELFF.

The gene calls are TRBV10-2 and TRBJ1-6; 8 bases align to TRBD1. Trimming at V came to 0 bases and at J to 9 bases, leaving 7 bases not matched to a gene. CDR1 and CDR2 (germline): WSHSY, SAAADI. The CDR3 runs to 16 residues. The DNA for the CDR3 is TGCGCCAGCAGTGAGTCCTCCGGGACAGGTCCTTCACCCCTCCACTTT. Its translation: CASSESSGTGPSPLHF.

The chain recombines TRBV30 with TRBJ1-2; 12 nucleotides line up with TRBD1. This CDR3 comprises 17 residues. Germline CDR1 reads GTSNPN; CDR2 reads SVGIG (reference sequence). Trimming took 3 bases from V and 3 from J; bases not matched to a gene: 11. The CDR3 bases are TGTGCCTGGAGCAACCGGGACAGGGGGCAATATTACTATGGCTACACCTTC. Translated, it gives CAWSNRDRGQYYYGYTF.

This chain uses TRBV2 with TRBJ1-1, with 7 nucleotides matching TRBD1. The CDR3 has 14 residues. Losses at the gene ends were 4 bases for V and 5 bases for J; bases not matched to a gene: 7. Per the germline V gene, CDR1 is SNHLY and CDR2 is FYNNEI. The DNA of the CDR3 is TGTGCCAGCAGTGGCTATATGACAGGGACTGAAGCTTTCTTT. Translated, it gives CASSGYMTGTEAFF.

The chain is built from TRBV4-1 and TRBJ2-7, with D maybe TRBD1 (6 bases). CDR3 length: 15 amino acids. The germline V and J ends were trimmed by 1 base and 4 bases, with 14 bases remaining between them. Per the germline V gene, CDR1 is MGHRA and CDR2 is YSYEKL. This CDR3 is CASSQAQDRRYEQYF. CDR3 nucleotides: TGCGCCAGCAGCCAAGCACAGGACAGACGTTACGAGCAGTACTTC.

This chain links TRBV12-3 or TRBV12-4 with TRBJ2-5, with D unresolved. Trimming took off 4 bases at V and 1 base at J, with 7 bases between the two ends. The CDR3 length is 13 residues. Here the CDR3 reads CASSWYIQETQYF. CDR3 coding DNA: TGTGCCAGCAGTTGGTACATCCAAGAGACCCAGTACTTC.

This chain connects TRBV6-5 to TRBJ1-1; D gene ambiguous. The CDR3 is 13 amino acids. Germline CDR1 MNHEY, CDR2 SVGAGI. Deletions cut 5 bases from V and 0 bases from J, with 7 bases between. The CDR3 region is CASSLQLNTEAFF. The CDR3 DNA sequence: TGTGCCAGCAGTCTACAGCTGAACACTGAAGCTTTCTTT.

This clone was found once. The V call is TRBV10-2, the J call TRBJ2-5; 11 bases line up with TRBD2. J gave up 4 bases and V 6 bases, and 4 bases lay outside the gene matches. The CDR3 is 14 residues long. Germline loops: CDR1 WSHSY, CDR2 SAAADI. The CDR3 bases are TGCGCCAGCAGGAGGGGGACTAGCGGAGAGACCCAGTACTTC. It codes for CASRRGTSGETQYF.

The chain is built from TRBV9 and TRBJ1-1, with D unclear. V was pared by 5 bases and J by 2 bases, with 13 bases between. The CDR3 is 14 residues long. Germline V gene sequence: CDR1 SGDLS, CDR2 YYNGEE. The CDR3 reads CASSPTQRNTEAFF. The DNA of the CDR3 is TGTGCCAGCAGTCCCACACAGAGAAACACTGAAGCTTTCTTT.